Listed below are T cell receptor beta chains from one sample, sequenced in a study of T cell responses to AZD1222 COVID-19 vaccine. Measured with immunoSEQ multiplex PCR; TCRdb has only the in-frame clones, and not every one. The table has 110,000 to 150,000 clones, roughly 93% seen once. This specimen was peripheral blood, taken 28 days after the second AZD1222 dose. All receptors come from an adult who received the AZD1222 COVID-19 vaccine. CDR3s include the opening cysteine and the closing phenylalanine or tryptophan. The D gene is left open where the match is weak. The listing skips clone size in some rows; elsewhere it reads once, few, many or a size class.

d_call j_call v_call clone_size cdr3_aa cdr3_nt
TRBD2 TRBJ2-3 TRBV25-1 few CASSEFGTSGADTQYF TGTGCCAGCAGTGAATTTGGGACTAGCGGGGCAGATACGCAGTATTTT
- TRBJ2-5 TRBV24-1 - CATSDRRGGETQYF TGTGCCACCAGTGACCGCAGGGGAGGGGAGACCCAGTACTTC
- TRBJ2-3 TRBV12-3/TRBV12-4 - CASSSIDTQYF TGTGCCAGCAGTTCAATAGATACGCAGTATTTT
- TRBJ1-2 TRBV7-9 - CASSYQGAYGYTF TGTGCCAGCAGCTATCAGGGCGCCTATGGCTACACCTTC
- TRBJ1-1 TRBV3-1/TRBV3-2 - CASSQDLRNTEAFF TGTGCCAGCAGCCAAGACCTTAGGAACACTGAAGCTTTCTTT
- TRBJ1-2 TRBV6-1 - CASSEPEGGYGYTF TGTGCCAGCAGTGAACCGGAGGGTGGGTATGGCTACACCTTC
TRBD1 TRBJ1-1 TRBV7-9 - CASSATGTSEAFF TGTGCCAGCAGCGCGACAGGGACCTCTGAAGCTTTCTTT
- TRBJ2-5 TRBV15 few CATSRDVSGRETQYF TGTGCCACCAGCAGAGATGTGTCAGGGAGAGAGACCCAGTACTTC
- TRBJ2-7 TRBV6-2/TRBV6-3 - CASSHGVSYEQYF TGTGCCAGCAGTCACGGGGTCTCCTACGAGCAGTACTTC
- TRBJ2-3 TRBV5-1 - CASSLAGNTDTQYF TGCGCCAGCAGCTTGGCCGGCAACACAGATACGCAGTATTTT
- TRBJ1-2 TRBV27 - CASSLRQQSYGYTF TGTGCCAGCAGTTTGCGGCAGCAGAGCTATGGCTACACCTTC
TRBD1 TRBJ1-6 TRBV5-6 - CASSGGQGASYNSPLHF TGTGCCAGCAGCGGGGGACAGGGGGCTTCTTATAATTCACCCCTCCACTTT
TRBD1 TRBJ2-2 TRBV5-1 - CASSNPQGAQVEGELFF TGCGCCAGCAGCAACCCGCAGGGGGCGCAAGTTGAGGGGGAGCTGTTTTTT
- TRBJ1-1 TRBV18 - CASSPRGIPEAFF TGTGCCAGCTCACCTCGGGGGATCCCTGAAGCTTTCTTT
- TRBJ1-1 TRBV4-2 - CASSQELSGRSEAFF TGTGCCAGCAGCCAAGAACTCTCAGGACGTTCTGAAGCTTTCTTT
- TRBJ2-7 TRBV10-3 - CAISESDSPYEQYF TGTGCCATCAGTGAGTCAGACAGTCCCTACGAGCAGTACTTC
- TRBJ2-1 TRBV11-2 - CASSLGPTESSYNEQFF TGTGCCAGCAGCTTAGGGCCGACTGAGAGCTCCTACAATGAGCAGTTCTTC
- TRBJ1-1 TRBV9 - CASSVGGGLDTEAFF TGTGCCAGCAGCGTTGGGGGAGGGCTGGACACTGAAGCTTTCTTT
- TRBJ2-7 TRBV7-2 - CASSPPRGEQYF TGTGCCAGCAGCCCCCCCAGAGGTGAGCAGTACTTC
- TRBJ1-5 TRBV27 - CASSLGAPNQPQHF TGTGCCAGCAGTTTAGGGGCCCCCAATCAGCCCCAGCATTTT
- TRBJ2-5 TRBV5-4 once CASSRAGTLKETQYF TGTGCCAGCAGCCGTGCCGGGACCCTGAAAGAGACCCAGTACTTC
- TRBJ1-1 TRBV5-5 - CASTSEGPIGTEAFF TGTGCCAGCACCTCGGAGGGCCCTATAGGCACTGAAGCTTTCTTT
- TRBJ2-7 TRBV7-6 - CASSLQEASQQYF TGTGCCAGCAGCTTACAGGAGGCGTCTCAGCAGTACTTC
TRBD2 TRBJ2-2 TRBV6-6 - CASSPPEGRERTGELFF TGTGCCAGCAGTCCGCCCGAGGGGCGGGAGAGAACCGGGGAGCTGTTTTTT
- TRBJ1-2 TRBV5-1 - CASSDGRGAGGGYTF TGCGCCAGCAGCGATGGACGGGGGGCTGGAGGCGGCTACACCTTC
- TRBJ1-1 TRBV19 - CASSPLGGYTEAFF TGTGCCAGTAGCCCTCTCGGGGGATACACTGAAGCTTTCTTT
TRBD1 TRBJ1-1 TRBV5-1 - CASSSPGQGAWGRNTEAFF TGCGCCAGCAGCTCTCCGGGACAGGGGGCGTGGGGTAGAAACACTGAAGCTTTCTTT
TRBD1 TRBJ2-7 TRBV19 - CASSMGGTGVVYSYEQYF TGTGCCAGTAGTATGGGGGGGACAGGGGTCGTTTACTCCTACGAGCAGTACTTC
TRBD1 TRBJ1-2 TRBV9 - CASSFTRQGDYGYTF TGTGCCAGCAGCTTCACCCGACAGGGTGACTATGGCTACACCTTC
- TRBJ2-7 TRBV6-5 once CASTPMTVSYEQYF TGTGCCAGCACCCCCATGACGGTCTCCTACGAGCAGTACTTC
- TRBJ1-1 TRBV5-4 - CASSWAGTANTEAFF TGTGCCAGCAGCTGGGCCGGGACGGCGAACACTGAAGCTTTCTTT
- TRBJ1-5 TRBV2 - CASRSVDQPQHF TGTGCCAGCCGGAGCGTGGATCAGCCCCAGCATTTT
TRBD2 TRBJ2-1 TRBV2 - CASRVESSGSFYNEQFF TGTGCCAGCAGGGTTGAGAGTAGCGGGAGCTTCTACAATGAGCAGTTCTTC
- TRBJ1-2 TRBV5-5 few CASSLKDALAYGYTF TGTGCCAGCAGCTTAAAGGACGCCTTGGCCTATGGCTACACCTTC
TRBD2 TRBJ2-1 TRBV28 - CASSPPGGYNEQFF TGTGCCAGCAGCCCCCCGGGGGGGTACAATGAGCAGTTCTTC
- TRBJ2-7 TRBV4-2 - CASSQGQGNSPFYEQYF TGTGCCAGCAGCCAAGGTCAAGGAAATAGCCCTTTCTACGAGCAGTACTTC
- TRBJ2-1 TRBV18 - CASSFGTASYNEQFF TGTGCCAGCTCATTCGGGACGGCTAGTTACAATGAGCAGTTCTTC
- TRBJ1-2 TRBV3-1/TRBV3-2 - CASSQSPREAYGYTF TGTGCCAGCAGCCAAAGCCCAAGGGAAGCGTATGGCTACACCTTC
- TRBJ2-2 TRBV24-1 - CATRDRTTGELFF TGTGCCACCAGAGACAGGACGACCGGGGAGCTGTTTTTT
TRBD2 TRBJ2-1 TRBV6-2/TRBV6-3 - CASSMGTSGLYNEQFF TGTGCCAGCAGTATGGGGACTAGCGGACTCTACAATGAGCAGTTCTTC
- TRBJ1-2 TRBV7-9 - CASSLAGAGDSYGYTF TGTGCCAGCAGCTTAGCAGGCGCAGGGGATTCCTATGGCTACACCTTC
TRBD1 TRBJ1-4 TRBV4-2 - CASSPSGGIEKLFF TGTGCCAGCAGCCCATCAGGGGGCATTGAAAAACTGTTTTTT
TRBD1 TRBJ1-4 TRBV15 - CATSRTGTALFF TGTGCCACCAGCAGGACTGGGACAGCACTGTTTTTT
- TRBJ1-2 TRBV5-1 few CARCSVPRPFSHGYTF TGCGCCAGGTGCAGCGTGCCGAGGCCCTTTTCGCACGGCTACACCTTC
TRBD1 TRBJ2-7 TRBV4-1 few CASSQGTGHLEQYF TGCGCCAGCAGCCAAGGGACAGGTCACCTGGAGCAGTACTTC
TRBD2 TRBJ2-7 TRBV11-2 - CASSFKPGLAGGSYEQYF TGTGCCAGCAGCTTCAAGCCTGGACTAGCGGGGGGGTCCTACGAGCAGTACTTC
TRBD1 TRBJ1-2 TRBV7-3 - CASSLDGQGYDYGYTF TGTGCCAGCAGCTTAGATGGACAGGGATACGATTATGGCTACACCTTC